This T cell receptor beta chain was captured by sequencing in a study of blood T cell repertoires in COVID-19. At the level of the study: The samples span acute and convalescent COVID-19 from the United States, Italy and Spain. Sources were T cells, B-cell-depleted T cells, or PBMCs; the material itself was cDNA or gDNA.

TCRdb's table, derived via immunoSEQ multiplex PCR, lists solely in-frame clones and lacks some. This sample has some 240,000 clones, with 88% found just once. V lost 0 bases to trimming and J lost 2 bases, with 6 bases between them. Per the germline V gene, CDR1 is GTSNPN and CDR2 is SVGIG (reference sequence). The CDR3 consists of 13 residues. The V call is TRBV30, the J call TRBJ2-3, with no clear D. The sequence came from a woman in her seventies with COVID-19, enrolled during active disease. Sample: peripheral blood. CDR3 sequence: CAWSVPVTDTQYF. The CDR3 bases are TGTGCCTGGAGTGTGCCAGTCACAGATACGCAGTATTTT.